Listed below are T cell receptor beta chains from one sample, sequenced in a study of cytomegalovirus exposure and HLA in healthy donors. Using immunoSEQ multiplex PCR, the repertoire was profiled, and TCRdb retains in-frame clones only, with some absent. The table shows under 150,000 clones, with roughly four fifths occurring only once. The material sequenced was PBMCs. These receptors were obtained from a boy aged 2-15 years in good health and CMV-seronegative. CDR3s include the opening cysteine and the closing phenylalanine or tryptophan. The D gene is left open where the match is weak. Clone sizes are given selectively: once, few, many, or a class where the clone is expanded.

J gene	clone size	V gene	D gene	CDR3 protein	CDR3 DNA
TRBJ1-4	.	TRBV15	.	CATSRDLAGLNEKLFF	TGTGCCACCAGCAGAGATCTGGCAGGCCTTAATGAAAAACTGTTTTTT
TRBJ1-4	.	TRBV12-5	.	CASGLKGLADYNEKLFF	TGTGCTAGTGGTTTGAAGGGCTTGGCAGACTATAATGAAAAACTGTTTTTT
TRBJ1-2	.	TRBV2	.	CASSESGVSDGYTF	TGTGCCAGCAGTGAAAGCGGAGTGTCAGACGGCTACACCTTC
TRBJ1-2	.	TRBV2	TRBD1	CASSSGGQGSYGYTF	TGTGCCAGCAGTTCCGGGGGACAGGGGAGCTATGGCTACACCTTC
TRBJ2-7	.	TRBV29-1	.	CSVVGLSYEQYF	TGCAGCGTGGTCGGACTCTCCTACGAGCAGTACTTC
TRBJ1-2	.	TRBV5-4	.	CASSLGGPFNYGYTF	TGTGCCAGCAGCTTGGGGGGCCCTTTTAACTATGGCTACACCTTC
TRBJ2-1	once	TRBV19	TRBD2	CASSPRIAGPNEQFF	TGTGCCAGTAGTCCCCGCATAGCGGGGCCGAATGAGCAGTTCTTC
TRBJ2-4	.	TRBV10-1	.	CAIIKGVADIQYF	TGCGCCATCATAAAGGGGGTTGCTGACATTCAGTACTTC
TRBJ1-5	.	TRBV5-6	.	CASSLGRGSNQPQHF	TGTGCCAGCAGCTTGGGAAGGGGCAGCAATCAGCCCCAGCATTTT
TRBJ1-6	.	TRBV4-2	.	CASSQSAWGGGENSPLHF	TGTGCCAGCAGCCAATCGGCCTGGGGAGGTGGGGAGAATTCACCCCTCCACTTT
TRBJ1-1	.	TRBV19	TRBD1	CASSISQGTGMNTEAFF	TGTGCCAGTAGTATCTCACAGGGGACGGGGATGAACACTGAAGCTTTCTTT
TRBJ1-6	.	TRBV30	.	CAWMTGITYNSPLHF	TGTGCCTGGATGACGGGGATAACCTATAATTCACCCCTCCACTTT
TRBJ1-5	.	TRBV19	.	CASSTRSGTITQPQHF	TGTGCCAGTAGTACCCGATCAGGCACAATCACTCAGCCCCAGCATTTT
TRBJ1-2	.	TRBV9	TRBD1	CASSLTGQGNYGYTF	TGTGCCAGCAGCCTTACCGGACAGGGGAACTATGGCTACACCTTC
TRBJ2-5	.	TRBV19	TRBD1	CASRGTATPGTQYF	TGTGCCAGTAGAGGGACAGCCACCCCAGGGACCCAGTACTTC
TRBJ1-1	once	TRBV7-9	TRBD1	CASSSSPGGNTEAFF	TGTGCCAGCAGCTCAAGTCCAGGGGGAAACACTGAAGCTTTCTTT
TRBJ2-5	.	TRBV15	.	CATSTSLTEEETQYF	TGTGCCACCAGCACCTCCTTAACAGAAGAAGAGACCCAGTACTTC
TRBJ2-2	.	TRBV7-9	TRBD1	CASRGEGATGELFF	TGTGCCAGCAGAGGCGAGGGGGCCACCGGGGAGCTGTTTTTT
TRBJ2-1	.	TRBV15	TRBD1	CATSRDWTGRNNEQFF	TGTGCCACCAGCAGAGATTGGACAGGGCGGAATAATGAGCAGTTCTTC
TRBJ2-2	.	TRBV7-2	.	CASSLTVTGGELFF	TGTGCCAGCAGCTTAACCGTGACAGGCGGGGAGCTGTTTTTT
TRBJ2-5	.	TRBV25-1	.	CASDTHATQYF	TGTGCCAGCGACACCCACGCGACCCAGTACTTC
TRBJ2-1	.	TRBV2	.	CASSVSPLAASSYNEQFF	TGTGCCAGCAGTGTCTCCCCTTTGGCGGCAAGCTCCTACAATGAGCAGTTCTTC
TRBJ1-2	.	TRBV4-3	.	CASSQIPGPGDYGYTF	TGCGCCAGCAGCCAAATTCCCGGGCCCGGGGACTATGGCTACACCTTC
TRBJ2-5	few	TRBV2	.	CASLPVSPETQYF	TGTGCCAGCCTCCCGGTGAGCCCAGAGACCCAGTACTTC
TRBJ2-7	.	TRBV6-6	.	CASFGSSSYEQYF	TGTGCCAGCTTCGGGTCGAGCTCCTACGAGCAGTACTTC
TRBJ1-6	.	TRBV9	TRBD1	CASSVGQSYNSPLHF	TGTGCCAGCAGCGTGGGACAGTCTTATAATTCACCCCTCCACTTT
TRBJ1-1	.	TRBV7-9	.	CASSLPIEDGTEAFF	TGTGCCAGCAGCCTCCCGATTGAGGATGGCACTGAAGCTTTCTTT
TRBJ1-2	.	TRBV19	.	CASSPKGYYGYTF	TGTGCCAGTAGTCCGAAGGGGTACTATGGCTACACCTTC
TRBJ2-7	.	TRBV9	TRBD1	CASSASGGSSYEQYF	TGTGCCAGCAGCGCATCAGGGGGTAGCTCCTACGAGCAGTACTTC
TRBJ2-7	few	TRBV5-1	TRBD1	CASSLGTGNYEQYF	TGCGCCAGCAGCTTGGGGACAGGTAACTACGAGCAGTACTTC
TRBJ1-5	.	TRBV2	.	CASQGLYSNQPQHF	TGTGCCAGCCAGGGGCTCTATAGCAATCAGCCCCAGCATTTT
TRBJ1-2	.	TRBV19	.	CASSPRVWGYTF	TGTGCCAGTAGTCCCAGGGTTTGGGGCTACACCTTC
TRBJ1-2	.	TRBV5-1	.	CASSLEGGFGYTF	TGCGCCAGCAGCTTGGAGGGGGGGTTTGGCTACACCTTC
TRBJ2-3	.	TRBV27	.	CASSYEGVSSDTQYF	TGTGCCAGCAGTTACGAGGGGGTGTCGTCGGATACGCAGTATTTT
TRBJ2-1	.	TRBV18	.	CASSPDRLRDNEQFF	TGTGCCAGCTCCCCCGACAGACTCAGGGACAATGAGCAGTTCTTC
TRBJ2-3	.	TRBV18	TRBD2	CASSRALAGVVPDTQYF	TGTGCCAGCTCAAGGGCGCTAGCGGGAGTTGTACCAGATACGCAGTATTTT
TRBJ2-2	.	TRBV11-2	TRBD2	CASSLDISGDTANTGELFF	TGTGCCAGCAGCTTAGATATTAGCGGGGACACAGCGAACACCGGGGAGCTGTTTTTT
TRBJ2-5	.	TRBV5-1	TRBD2	CASSLSGRGQETQYF	TGCGCCAGCAGCCTTAGCGGGAGGGGTCAAGAGACCCAGTACTTC
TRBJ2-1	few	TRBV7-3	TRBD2	CASSSQDPGLGRRNEQFF	TGTGCCAGCAGCTCGCAGGACCCGGGACTAGGAAGGCGCAATGAGCAGTTCTTC
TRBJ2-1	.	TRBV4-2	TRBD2	CASSQTSGGASEQFF	TGTGCCAGCAGCCAGACTAGCGGGGGGGCCAGTGAGCAGTTCTTC
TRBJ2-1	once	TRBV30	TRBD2	CAWSVLAGGQYNEQFF	TGTGCCTGGAGTGTCCTAGCGGGAGGGCAATACAATGAGCAGTTCTTC
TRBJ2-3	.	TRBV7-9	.	CASLTDTQYF	TGTGCCAGCCTAACCGATACGCAGTATTTT
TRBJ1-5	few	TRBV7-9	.	CASSSHEVGPPQHF	TGTGCCAGCAGCTCCCATGAGGTGGGGCCGCCCCAGCATTTT
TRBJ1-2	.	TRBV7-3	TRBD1	CASSGTGGSGYTF	TGTGCCAGCAGCGGGACAGGGGGAAGTGGCTACACCTTC
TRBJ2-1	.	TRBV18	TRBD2	CASSPGGGGSQDEQFF	TGTGCCAGCTCACCAGGAGGAGGCGGGAGCCAGGATGAGCAGTTCTTC
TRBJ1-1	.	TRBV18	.	CASSWRQLEAFF	TGTGCCAGCTCATGGAGACAGCTGGAAGCTTTCTTT
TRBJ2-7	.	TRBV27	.	CASSFGASPDEQYF	TGTGCCAGCAGTTTCGGTGCCTCACCGGACGAGCAGTACTTC
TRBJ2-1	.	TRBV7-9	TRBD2	CASSVPLAGGPSEQFF	TGTGCCAGCAGCGTCCCCCTAGCGGGGGGGCCAAGTGAGCAGTTCTTC
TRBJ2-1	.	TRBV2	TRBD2	CASSESFPFSSGALLNEQFF	TGTGCCAGCAGTGAAAGTTTCCCGTTTTCTAGCGGGGCTCTCCTCAATGAGCAGTTCTTC
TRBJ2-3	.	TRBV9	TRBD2	CASSPLGALAGSTDTQYF	TGTGCCAGCAGCCCTTTGGGCGCCCTAGCGGGAAGCACAGATACGCAGTATTTT
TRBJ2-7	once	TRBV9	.	CASSPPGTQDEQYF	TGTGCCAGCAGCCCACCCGGAACCCAGGACGAGCAGTACTTC
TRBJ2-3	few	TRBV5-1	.	CASSLAGSTDTQYF	TGCGCCAGCAGCTTGGCCGGGAGCACAGATACGCAGTATTTT